A single sample is the source of the 26 T cell receptor beta chains below, sequenced in a study of blood T cell repertoires in COVID-19. Clones were sequenced by immunoSEQ multiplex PCR, and TCRdb holds only the in-frame ones, with some missing. The table lists about 210,000 clones, about 86% of them singletons. Sequenced material: peripheral blood. These receptors were obtained from a man aged 50-60 years with active or convalescent COVID-19.

The V and J genes are TRBV6-5 and TRBJ2-7, with TRBD2 matching 8 bases. Germline V CDR1 and CDR2: MNHEY, SVGAGI. Germline trimming cut 6 bases from V and 6 bases from J; bases unmatched to any gene: 7. The CDR3 spans 13 residues. The CDR3 sequence: CASRSGGRGEQYF. CDR3 sequence (DNA): TGTGCCAGCAGAAGCGGGGGTCGGGGCGAGCAGTACTTC.

This sequence joins TRBV5-4 and TRBJ2-3; possible D gene TRBD2, 7 bases. Germline V gene lookup returns CDR1 SGHNT and CDR2 YYREEE (reference sequence). The CDR3 extends over 16 amino acids. The V and J ends lost 3 bases and 5 bases respectively, with 19 bases between them. The CDR3 DNA follows: TGTGCCAGCAGCTCTGGCGGGGCGGGGGCCGAAGATACGCAGTATTTT. This gives the protein CASSSGGAGAEDTQYF.

The chain joins TRBV6-6 to TRBJ2-2, with TRBD1 as a possible D gene (6 bases). The CDR3 spans 15 residues. Germline CDR1 and CDR2: MNHNY and SVGAGI (reference sequence). The V gene lost 5 bases and the J gene lost 1 base, with 11 bases spanning the gap. The CDR3 DNA reads as TGTGCCAGCAGTCCCGGGACACTGAACACCGGGGAGCTGTTTTTT. Protein sequence: CASSPGTLNTGELFF.

The gene calls are TRBV4-3 and TRBJ1-6; TRBD1 agrees at 8 bases. Germline loops: CDR1 LGHNA, CDR2 YSLEER. CDR3 length: 15 amino acids. V trimming: 4 bases; J trimming: 8 bases; junction bases outside the gene matches: 7. This CDR3 is CASSLKTGDDSPLHF. CDR3 nucleotides: TGCGCCAGCAGCCTGAAGACAGGGGATGATTCACCCCTCCACTTT.

The chain recombines TRBV10-1 with TRBJ2-1; 13 bases match TRBD2. Unmatched junction bases numbered 3, after V lost 2 bases and J lost 8 bases. This CDR3 is built from 15 residues. The germline gives CDR1 WNHNN, CDR2 SYGVQD (reference sequence). The CDR3 loop is CASSETTSGGDEQFF. The CDR3 DNA follows: TGCGCCAGCAGTGAGACCACTAGCGGGGGGGATGAGCAGTTCTTC.

The J gene is TRBJ1-1, the V gene TRBV11-3; D remains unclear. Germline V gene data show CDR1 as SGHNT and CDR2 as YENEEA. The CDR3 spans 13 residues. The germline V and J ends were trimmed by 4 bases and 8 bases, with 14 bases remaining between them. In DNA, the CDR3 is TGTGCCAGCAGCTCCTCGAGCCCCGGGGAAGCTTTCTTT. Its translation is CASSSSSPGEAFF.

A single count supports this clone. The chain links TRBV27 to TRBJ1-1; D remains ambiguous. CDR1 and CDR2 (germline): MNHEY, SMNVEV (reference sequence). The V gene lost 7 bases and the J gene lost 1 base, with 10 bases spanning the gap. The CDR3 runs 13 residues. The CDR3 DNA is TGTGCCAGCAAATTCACAGAGAACACTGAAGCTTTCTTT. Protein: CASKFTENTEAFF.

This chain uses TRBV30 with TRBJ2-1; D perhaps matches TRBD2 (6 bases). Trimming pared 0 bases from V and 6 bases from J, leaving 9 bases between. Germline-derived CDR1 and CDR2 are GTSNPN and SVGIG (reference sequence). This CDR3 has 13 amino acids. In DNA form, the CDR3 reads TGTGCCTGGAGTGTCGGGGGAGGCAATGAGCAGTTCTTC. The encoded protein is CAWSVGGGNEQFF. Drawing the rest from reference TRBV30 and TRBJ2-1, the complete variable domain is SQTIHQWPATLVQPVGSPLSLECTVEGTSNPNLYWYRQAAGRGLQLLFYSVGIGQISSEVPQNLSASRPQDRQFILSSKKLLLSDSGFYLCAWSVGGGNEQFFGPGTRLTVL.

This clone was seen only once. The chain has TRBV11-2 and TRBJ2-1; tentatively, D is TRBD1 (7 bases). This CDR3 has 14 residues. The V end was cut by 2 bases, the J end by 9 bases, with 14 bases between. Germline CDR1 reads SGHAT; CDR2 reads FQNNGV. CDR3 nucleotide sequence: TGTGCCAGCAGCTTAATCGGGACAGCGGGTGAGCAGTTCTTC. This gives the protein CASSLIGTAGEQFF.

This chain links TRBV27 with TRBJ2-2; 8 bases line up with TRBD1. The CDR3 runs to 15 residues. V lost 1 base, J lost 5 bases, and 3 bases stayed unmatched. The germline gives CDR1 MNHEY, CDR2 SMNVEV (reference sequence). The DNA of the CDR3 is TGTGCCAGCAGTTTATTTACAGGGGGAACCGGGGAGCTGTTTTTT. It encodes CASSLFTGGTGELFF.

This chain uses TRBV30 with TRBJ1-5; 9 nucleotides agree with TRBD1. Unmatched junction bases numbered 3, after V lost 4 bases and J lost 5 bases. Germline-derived CDR1 and CDR2 are GTSNPN and SVGIG (reference sequence). CDR3 size: 13 residues. The chain's CDR3 is CAWTDRGDQPQHF. For the CDR3, the DNA is TGTGCCTGGACTGACAGGGGGGATCAGCCCCAGCATTTT. The full variable domain, completed using reference TRBV30 and TRBJ1-5, is SQTIHQWPATLVQPVGSPLSLECTVEGTSNPNLYWYRQAAGRGLQLLFYSVGIGQISSEVPQNLSASRPQDRQFILSSKKLLLSDSGFYLCAWTDRGDQPQHFGDGTRLSIL.

V and J are TRBV2 and TRBJ2-3, with TRBD2 as a possible D gene (5 bases). The CDR3 has 15 amino acids. The germline gives CDR1 SNHLY, CDR2 FYNNEI. V lost 7 bases to trimming and J lost 2 bases, with 16 bases between them. DNA for the CDR3: TGTGCCAGCAAGGTCGGGCGGGTCCTCACAGATACGCAGTATTTT. Residues: CASKVGRVLTDTQYF.

This chain connects TRBV19 to TRBJ1-2; 7 bases line up with TRBD1. This CDR3 is built from 16 residues. Looked up from germline, CDR1 is LNHDA and CDR2 is SQIVND (reference sequence). The J segment lost 0 bases and the V segment lost 6 bases, leaving 10 bases of the junction unmatched. The CDR3 DNA reads TGTGCCAGTAGCCGAGGACAGGCCGCTTCTAACTATGGCTACACCTTC. As protein: CASSRGQAASNYGYTF.

This sequence joins TRBV2 and TRBJ1-2; the match to TRBD1 covers 11 bases. CDR3 length: 14 amino acids. Unmatched junction bases numbered 5, after V lost 7 bases and J lost 4 bases. The germline V gene has CDR1 SNHLY and CDR2 FYNNEI. The CDR3 DNA reads TGTGCCAGCACCTGGACAGGGGGCAGCTATGGCTACACCTTC. Translating gives CASTWTGGSYGYTF.

The count of this clone is one. The chain couples TRBV6-2 or TRBV6-3 to TRBJ2-3; 8 nucleotides line up with TRBD2. V lost 6 bases to trimming and J lost 3 bases; unmatched junction nucleotides: 8. Looked up from germline, CDR1 is MNHEY and CDR2 is SVGEGT. This CDR3 is built from 15 residues. CDR3 bases: TGTGCCAGCAGCCCCCGGGGGGGCGGGACAGATACGCAGTATTTT. It codes for CASSPRGGGTDTQYF.

The table lists this clone with a few counts. The chain links TRBV30 to TRBJ1-1, with no clear D. Germline V lookup: CDR1 GTSNPN, CDR2 SVGIG (reference sequence). V dropped 0 bases and J dropped 11 bases, with 10 bases sitting between them. The length of the CDR3 is 11 residues. The CDR3 DNA follows: TGTGCCTGGAGTGTTTATGGAGAGGCTTTCTTT. This gives the protein CAWSVYGEAFF.

V and J are TRBV2 and TRBJ1-5; D gene ambiguous. Germline CDR1 SNHLY, CDR2 FYNNEI. V lost 3 bases to trimming and J lost 0 bases, with 9 bases between them. CDR3 length equals 15 residues. CDR3 bases: TGTGCCAGCAGTGACCGAGGGAATAGCAATCAGCCCCAGCATTTT. Amino acids: CASSDRGNSNQPQHF. Complete variable domain (other parts from reference TRBV2 and TRBJ1-5): EPEVTQTPSHQVTQMGQEVILRCVPISNHLYFYWYRQILGQKVEFLVSFYNNEISEKSEIFDDQFSVERPDGSNFTLKIRSTKLEDSAMYFCASSDRGNSNQPQHFGDGTRLSIL.

This rearrangement joins TRBV11-3 to TRBJ2-1, with a possible D match to TRBD2 (5 bases). Germline assignment: CDR1 SGHNT and CDR2 YENEEA. Deletions cut 2 bases from V and 7 bases from J, with 9 bases between. This CDR3 region has 13 residues. As DNA, the CDR3 is TGTGCCAGCAGCTTAACGAGAGGGAATGAGCAGTTCTTC. Encoded protein: CASSLTRGNEQFF.

The rearrangement links TRBV7-2 to TRBJ2-7; possibly TRBD1 for D (6 bases). Germline CDR1 is SGHTA and CDR2 is FQGNSA. Trimming took 5 bases from V and 1 from J, leaving 12 bases between them. The CDR3 consists of 14 residues. Written as DNA, the CDR3 is TGTGCCAGCAGCCCCAACAGGGTTTCCTACGAGCAGTACTTC. Translating gives CASSPNRVSYEQYF.

The chain recombines TRBV27 with TRBJ2-2; D perhaps matches TRBD1 (8 bases). This CDR3 has 16 residues. The germline V gene has CDR1 MNHEY and CDR2 SMNVEV (reference sequence). Trimming cost V 4 bases and J 3 bases, with 15 bases left between them. CDR3 region: CASSSRTGRDTGELFF. The CDR3 bases are TGTGCCAGCAGTTCTAGGACAGGGAGGGACACCGGGGAGCTGTTTTTT.

The chain has TRBV7-9 and TRBJ2-5, with 11 positions matching TRBD2. With 2 bases clipped from V and 3 bases from J, the junction kept 8 bases outside the gene matches. Germline CDR1 SEHNR, CDR2 FQNEAQ (reference sequence). The CDR3 spans 17 residues. This CDR3 reads CASSLMGLAGGKETQYF. As DNA, the CDR3 is TGTGCCAGCAGCTTAATGGGTTTAGCGGGGGGGAAAGAGACCCAGTACTTC.

The chain joins TRBV7-2 to TRBJ2-3; 11 nucleotides match TRBD2. Germline trimming cut 5 bases from V and 15 bases from J; bases unmatched to any gene: 10. Germline V CDR1 and CDR2: SGHTA, FQGNSA. The length of the CDR3 is 13 residues. For the CDR3, the DNA is TGTGCCAGCAGCCTCATAGCGGGGGGGCTCATCTATTTT. It encodes CASSLIAGGLIYF.

The rearrangement joins TRBV6-1 to TRBJ2-3, with 7 bases identical to TRBD2. Germline CDR1 MNHNS, CDR2 SASEGT. V trimming: 2 bases; J trimming: 4 bases; junction bases outside the gene matches: 6. The CDR3 loop spans 15 amino acids. CDR3 residues: CASSEIAGFPDTQYF. CDR3 nucleotide sequence: TGTGCCAGCAGTGAAATAGCGGGCTTCCCAGATACGCAGTATTTT.

The chain joins TRBV7-6 to TRBJ2-5; TRBD2 aligns across 8 bases. From germline, CDR1 is SGHVS and CDR2 FNYEAQ. The J segment lost 2 bases and the V segment lost 5 bases, leaving 13 bases of the junction unmatched. The CDR3 has 17 amino acids. The CDR3 loop reads CASSPLSGSNPQETQYF. In nucleotides, the CDR3 is TGTGCCAGCAGCCCCCTAAGCGGGAGTAATCCTCAAGAGACCCAGTACTTC.

The gene calls are TRBV5-4 and TRBJ2-7, with 7 positions matching TRBD1. J gave up 0 bases and V 1 base, and 4 bases lay outside the gene matches. This CDR3 is built from 15 residues. From germline, CDR1 is SGHNT and CDR2 YYREEE (reference sequence). CDR3 sequence (DNA): TGTGCCAGCAGCTTGAGCAGGGGGTTCTCCTACGAGCAGTACTTC. Its protein product is CASSLSRGFSYEQYF.

The J gene is TRBJ2-7, the V gene TRBV7-3, with D uncertain. The CDR3 consists of 14 residues. Germline V CDR1 and CDR2: SGHTA, FQGTGA. Trimming left V 2 bases short and J 4 bases short, with 12 bases between. For the CDR3, the DNA is TGTGCCAGCAGCTTAGGCTCGACTGTATACGAGCAGTACTTC. Residues: CASSLGSTVYEQYF.